These 28 T cell receptor beta chains were sequenced from one sample in a study of blood T cell repertoires in COVID-19. Data came from immunoSEQ multiplex PCR; TCRdb stores just in-frame clones and leaves some out. The sample holds roughly 59,000 clones, less than 80% seen once. Sample: peripheral blood. The receptors stem from a human donor in a cohort sampled during active COVID-19.

The chain joins TRBV7-2 to TRBJ2-1, with unresolved D. Germline-derived CDR1 and CDR2 are SGHTA and FQGNSA. V was pared by 6 bases and J by 6 bases, with 24 bases between. This CDR3 spans 17 amino acids. The DNA for the CDR3 is TGTGCCAGCAGACCAGGTGGTGACCAAGCTCGATTCAATGAGCAGTTCTTC. Its protein is CASRPGGDQARFNEQFF.

The chain has TRBV4-1 and TRBJ2-2, with TRBD2 matching over 13 bases. Germline CDR1 is MGHRA and CDR2 is YSYEKL. V gave up 1 base and J gave up 3 bases; unmatched junction bases: 11. The CDR3 sequence is 20 residues long. In DNA form, the CDR3 reads TGCGCCAGCAGCCAAGGGTACCTTGGACTAGCGGGAGATTACACCGGGGAGCTGTTTTTT. This sequence encodes CASSQGYLGLAGDYTGELFF.

The V gene is TRBV18, the J gene TRBJ2-7; 9 bases align to TRBD2. There are 14 residues in the CDR3. Per germline, CDR1 KGHSH and CDR2 LQKENI. The junction had 0 bases not matched to a gene; V was cut back by 3 bases and J by 0 bases. In DNA, the CDR3 is TGTGCCAGCTCACCGACTAGCGGCTCCTACGAGCAGTACTTC. This translates into CASSPTSGSYEQYF.

The chain employs TRBV11-2 and TRBJ2-5, with a possible D match to TRBD2 (5 bases). Between the trimmed V and J ends, which lost 5 bases and 3 bases, there was a span of 16 bases. CDR3 length: 15 amino acids. Germline CDR1 SGHAT, CDR2 FQNNGV. The CDR3 sequence: CASSITRFGEETQYF. CDR3 DNA sequence: TGTGCCAGCAGCATTACTAGGTTCGGTGAAGAGACCCAGTACTTC.

This clone has just one count. The chain carries TRBV7-2 and TRBJ2-7; TRBD2 agrees at 12 bases. CDR1 and CDR2 (germline): SGHTA, FQGNSA. This CDR3 region has 16 residues. J was trimmed by 2 bases and V by 1 base; bases with no gene match: 3. The DNA for the CDR3 is TGTGCCAGCAGCTTAGGACTAGCGGGAGAACCCTACGAGCAGTACTTC. Residues: CASSLGLAGEPYEQYF.

This clone has more than one count but fewer than ten. The chain employs TRBV7-7 and TRBJ2-3; the match to TRBD2 covers 7 bases. CDR1 SSHAT and CDR2 FNYEAQ come from the germline V gene (reference sequence). The CDR3 extends over 15 amino acids. With V trimmed by 2 bases and J by 4 bases, 6 bases remained unmatched. CDR3 protein: CASSLSGAGADTQYF. The CDR3 DNA reads TGTGCCAGCAGCTTATCGGGCGCGGGAGCAGATACGCAGTATTTT.

V gene TRBV7-3 combines with J gene TRBJ2-3; possibly TRBD2 for D (6 bases). V was cut by 1 base and J by 4 bases, with 15 bases left in between. In germline, CDR1 is SGHTA, CDR2 FQGTGA. The CDR3 covers 16 residues. CDR3 bases: TGTGCCAGCAGCTTAATGGCGGGGTCTTCCTCAGATACGCAGTATTTT. It codes for CASSLMAGSSSDTQYF.

This clone was observed a single time. The rearrangement uses TRBV5-1 and TRBJ2-1; TRBD2 matches at 10 bases. Germline trimming cut 4 bases from V and 13 bases from J; bases unmatched to any gene: 14. In germline, CDR1 is SGHRS, CDR2 YFSETQ. The CDR3 spans 15 residues. The CDR3 coding sequence is TGCGCCAGCAGCCTGGGGCTAGCGGGAGTTATAGAACAGTTCTTC. This gives the protein CASSLGLAGVIEQFF.

A note on this clone: An end of the junction differs from the germline gene, which may be a read error. The V gene is TRBV28, the J gene TRBJ2-3; no clear D gene. The length of the CDR3 is 12 residues. Germline CDR1 reads MDHEN; CDR2 reads SYDVKM. In DNA form, the CDR3 reads TGCTCCACTTACCGTGGCACAGATACGCAGTATTTT. Translation gives CSTYRGTDTQYF.

This clone showed up just a few times. V gene TRBV27 combines with J gene TRBJ1-5; 7 nucleotides match TRBD1. The V gene end was trimmed by 6 bases and the J gene end by 8 bases; junction bases not matched to a gene: 10. From germline, CDR1 is MNHEY and CDR2 SMNVEV (reference sequence). The CDR3 extends over 14 amino acids. The CDR3 loop reads CASSPDRAFEPQHF. For the CDR3, the DNA is TGTGCCAGCAGCCCTGACAGGGCATTCGAGCCCCAGCATTTT.

The chain employs TRBV7-2 and TRBJ1-2, with 7 nucleotides matching TRBD1. The CDR3 is 13 residues long. The J segment lost 5 bases and the V segment lost 5 bases, leaving 5 bases of the junction unmatched. Germline values: CDR1 SGHTA, CDR2 FQGNSA. The CDR3 coding sequence is TGTGCCAGCAGCCCCGGGACAGAGTATGGCTACACCTTC. Protein: CASSPGTEYGYTF. Full variable domain (missing parts from reference TRBV7-2 and TRBJ1-2): GAGVSQSPSNKVTEKGKDVELRCDPISGHTALYWYRQSLGQGLEFLIYFQGNSAPDKSGLPSDRFSAERTGGSVSTLTIQRTQQEDSAVYLCASSPGTEYGYTFGSGTRLTVV.

J is TRBJ2-1 and V is TRBV29-1, with TRBD2 as a possible D gene (6 bases). Germline V gene data show CDR1 as SQVTM and CDR2 as ANQGSEA. This CDR3 comprises 12 residues. With 2 bases removed from V and 6 bases from J, the gap between germline ends came to 8 bases. CDR3 residues: CSVEILANEQFF. DNA for the CDR3: TGCAGCGTTGAAATACTAGCCAATGAGCAGTTCTTC.

The chain couples TRBV6-1 to TRBJ2-3; 8 nucleotides agree with TRBD1. Looked up from germline, CDR1 is MNHNS and CDR2 is SASEGT. The CDR3 has 15 residues. After removal of 4 bases from V and 4 bases from J, the junction contained 7 bases not matched to a gene. This CDR3 is CASSAGGGWADTQYF. The CDR3 DNA reads TGTGCCAGCAGTGCAGGGGGCGGGTGGGCAGATACGCAGTATTTT.

CDR3 nucleotides: TGTGCCAGCTCACCACCGGCGGGTACCTACGAGCAGTACTTC. It yields the protein CASSPPAGTYEQYF. V and J are TRBV18 and TRBJ2-7; TRBD2 might be the D (5 bases). The CDR3 covers 14 residues. V was pared by 0 bases and J by 2 bases, with 8 bases between. Germline values: CDR1 KGHSH, CDR2 LQKENI.

This chain links TRBV28 with TRBJ2-3, with 8 bases matching TRBD1. CDR1 is MDHEN, CDR2 SYDVKM, per germline. CDR3 size: 17 residues. Losses at the gene ends were 5 bases for V and 0 bases for J; bases not matched to a gene: 10. The CDR3 sequence: CASSPAGGSTSTDTQYF. The CDR3 DNA follows: TGTGCCAGCAGTCCCGCAGGGGGCTCGACTAGCACAGATACGCAGTATTTT.

This chain connects TRBV7-9 to TRBJ2-7; possibly TRBD2 for D (6 bases). Per germline, CDR1 SEHNR and CDR2 FQNEAQ (reference sequence). Trimming left V 6 bases short and J 6 bases short, with 9 bases between. This CDR3 region has 11 residues. The CDR3 is CASSRGGEQYF. CDR3 DNA sequence: TGTGCCAGCAGTAGGGGAGGCGAGCAGTACTTC.

The chain joins TRBV15 to TRBJ2-5, with TRBD2 as a possible D gene (5 bases). The CDR3 totals 15 residues. Germline V gene lookup returns CDR1 LNHNV and CDR2 YYDKDF (reference sequence). Trimming took 4 bases from V and 5 from J, leaving 17 bases between them. CDR3 sequence (DNA): TGTGCCACCAGCACCTCGCGACGAGGGTTGGAGACCCAGTACTTC. It specifies CATSTSRRGLETQYF.

The chain uses TRBV7-8 and TRBJ2-7, with D tentatively TRBD2 (5 bases). Germline CDR1 SGHVS, CDR2 FQNEAQ. The length of the CDR3 is 14 residues. The V and J ends lost 4 bases and 1 base respectively, with 11 bases between them. Here the CDR3 reads CASSSGLLSYEQYF. CDR3 coding DNA: TGTGCCAGCAGCTCGGGGTTGCTGTCCTACGAGCAGTACTTC.

The J gene is TRBJ2-7, the V gene TRBV19; 7 nucleotides line up with TRBD2. This CDR3 is 12 amino acids long. Looked up from germline, CDR1 is LNHDA and CDR2 is SQIVND (reference sequence). J lost 7 bases, V lost 3 bases, and 3 bases had no gene match. This chain's CDR3 is CASSIGRSEQYF. The CDR3 DNA follows: TGTGCCAGTAGTATCGGGAGGTCTGAGCAGTACTTC.

V gene TRBV7-2 combines with J gene TRBJ2-5; 10 bases align to TRBD2. There are 15 residues in the CDR3. Germline V gives CDR1 SGHTA, CDR2 FQGNSA. V shed 1 base and J 4 bases; nucleotides not matched to a gene: 3. The CDR3 spells CASSLGRLAGETQYF. CDR3 DNA sequence: TGTGCCAGCAGCTTAGGTAGACTAGCGGGAGAGACCCAGTACTTC.

This clone was seen just once. The V gene is TRBV9, the J gene TRBJ2-3; 7 nucleotides agree with TRBD2. The CDR3 spans 14 residues. V gave up 0 bases and J gave up 5 bases; unmatched junction bases: 3. CDR1 is SGDLS, CDR2 YYNGEE, per germline. Written as DNA, the CDR3 is TGTGCCAGCAGCGTAGTGGCGGGAGTAGATACGCAGTATTTT. This translates into CASSVVAGVDTQYF.

The chain carries TRBV6-5 and TRBJ2-7, with 8 positions matching TRBD2. This CDR3 is built from 16 residues. CDR1 is MNHEY, CDR2 SVGAGI, per germline. Trimming cost V 0 bases and J 6 bases; bases outside gene matches: 10. CDR3 bases: TGTGCCAGCAGTTACTCACCGGGGGGGAGTTTCTTCGAGCAGTACTTC. Its translation: CASSYSPGGSFFEQYF.

The chain combines TRBV25-1 with TRBJ1-2; 12 nucleotides line up with TRBD1. The ends lost 4 bases at V and 3 bases at J; junction bases unmatched: 6. Germline assignment: CDR1 MGHDK and CDR2 SYGVNS. The CDR3 consists of 16 residues. This CDR3 is CASSGPGQGAYYGYTF. CDR3 DNA: TGTGCCAGCAGTGGTCCGGGACAGGGGGCTTACTATGGCTACACCTTC.

This chain joins TRBV28 and TRBJ2-5, with a tentative D call TRBD2 (5 bases). The CDR3 sequence is 15 residues long. Germline V lookup: CDR1 MDHEN, CDR2 SYDVKM. Trimming left V 5 bases short and J 5 bases short, with 18 bases between. The CDR3 region has the DNA TGTGCCAGCAGTACCTTGGATGGGGAGAGGGAGACCCAGTACTTC. Translating gives CASSTLDGERETQYF.

This clone was detected only once. This sequence joins TRBV19 and TRBJ1-2; 8 bases match TRBD1. From germline, CDR1 is LNHDA and CDR2 SQIVND (reference sequence). CDR3 length: 13 amino acids. The V and J ends lost 7 bases and 4 bases, in that order; junction bases with no gene match: 5. The CDR3 bases are TGTGCCAGTAAGGGGACAGGACTCTATGGCTACACCTTC. Residues: CASKGTGLYGYTF.

The rearrangement uses TRBV5-6 and TRBJ1-2; no clear D. With 4 bases removed from V and 0 bases from J, the gap between germline ends came to 10 bases. The CDR3 has 14 residues. Germline values: CDR1 SGHDT, CDR2 YYEEEE. In nucleotides, the CDR3 is TGTGCCAGCAGCCTCGGCGGGACTAACTATGGCTACACCTTC. Amino acids: CASSLGGTNYGYTF. Looking up the rest from reference TRBV5-6 and TRBJ1-2 gives the full variable domain: DAGVTQSPTHLIKTRGQQVTLRCSPKSGHDTVSWYQQALGQGPQFIFQYYEEEERQRGNFPDRFSGHQFPNYSSELNVNALLLGDSALYLCASSLGGTNYGYTFGSGTRLTVV.

This chain joins TRBV6-1 and TRBJ2-2; a possible D gene is TRBD2 (5 bases). Germline V gives CDR1 MNHNS, CDR2 SASEGT. V lost 2 bases and J 6 bases, leaving 19 bases between the germline ends. This CDR3 comprises 17 residues. The CDR3 DNA is TGTGCCAGCAGTGAAAGGGTAGACTACGTCGTCGCCGGGGAGCTGTTTTTT. Encoded protein: CASSERVDYVVAGELFF.

The chain uses TRBV24-1 and TRBJ2-1, with 12 bases identical to TRBD1. Germline loops: CDR1 KGHDR, CDR2 SFDVKD. The V gene end was trimmed by 7 bases and the J gene end by 7 bases; junction bases not matched to a gene: 10. CDR3 length equals 16 residues. CDR3 protein: CATRDPGQGAQNEQFF. The CDR3 coding sequence is TGTGCCACCAGGGACCCGGGACAGGGGGCGCAAAATGAGCAGTTCTTC.